The TCR beta chain described here comes from a study of early stage breast cancer tumors. Turning to the study itself: Invasive lobular carcinomas made up four of 12 ER+/PR+/HER2- tumors. Study-level points and caveats: Compared with adjacent normal breast, tumors showed about 2.5-fold denser, more clonal T cells.

Enough DNA from normal breast tissue often took about 100-300 mg. There are a few counts of this clone. Its antigen is undetermined. The protocol was immunoSEQ multiplex PCR, while the TCRdb copy is restricted to in-frame clones and leaves out a portion. The table lists thousands of clones, about two thirds of them singletons. With 3 bases removed from V and 5 bases from J, the gap between germline ends came to 19 bases. The germline gives CDR1 GTSNPN, CDR2 SVGIG (reference sequence). The CDR3 has 16 amino acids. This receptor was identified in a person aged 55 to 75 with breast cancer. This sequence joins TRBV30 and TRBJ2-2; maybe TRBD2 (7 bases). The sample comprised normal breast tissue next to the tumor. This chain's CDR3 is CAWSHSLGGRTGELFF. The CDR3 nucleotides read TGTGCCTGGAGCCACTCTTTGGGGGGGCGGACCGGGGAGCTGTTTTTT.